These 9 T cell receptor beta chains originate from one sample sequenced in a study of long-term antiretroviral therapy in people with HIV. This was the immunoSEQ v3.0 assay at survey level. Using immunoSEQ multiplex PCR, the repertoire was profiled, and TCRdb retains in-frame clones only, with some absent. The table records tens of thousands of clones, nearly 85% of them present only once. Here the sequenced sample was unsorted PBMCs, taken 0.8 years before starting antiretroviral therapy. The receptors derive from a man younger than 35 with HIV.

This chain uses TRBV7-8 with TRBJ2-7, with a weak D call TRBD1 (7 bases). This CDR3 is 17 amino acids long. Germline V gene data show CDR1 as SGHVS and CDR2 as FQNEAQ. The V end was cut by 4 bases, the J end by 4 bases, with 23 bases between. In nucleotides, the CDR3 is TGTGCCAGCAGCTACGGACAGGTGGGAGGTATTAGTTACGAGCAGTACTTC. This codes for CASSYGQVGGISYEQYF.

The rearrangement links TRBV12-5 to TRBJ1-1, with D perhaps matching TRBD1 (6 bases). Germline loops: CDR1 LGHNT, CDR2 FRNRAP. With 0 bases removed from V and 6 bases from J, the gap between germline ends came to 11 bases. This CDR3 region has 14 residues. Written as DNA, the CDR3 is TGTGCTAGTGGTTTGGTAACGGGGGCCGCTGAAGCTTTCTTT. The encoded protein is CASGLVTGAAEAFF.

The V and J genes are TRBV2 and TRBJ1-1; D gene uncertain. V was clipped by 3 bases and J by 3 bases, with 8 bases between them. The CDR3 consists of 13 residues. Germline assignment: CDR1 SNHLY and CDR2 FYNNEI. DNA of the CDR3: TGTGCCAGCAGTGACATGAGGGACACTGAAGCTTTCTTT. This codes for CASSDMRDTEAFF.

This clone was counted a few times. The chain combines TRBV20-1 with TRBJ1-2; D unclear. This CDR3 contains 11 residues. V gave up 4 bases and J gave up 2 bases, with 5 bases separating them. In germline, CDR1 is DFQATT, CDR2 SNEGSKA (reference sequence). The CDR3 nucleotides read TGCAGTGCTACGGACAACTATGGCTACACCTTC. Translating gives CSATDNYGYTF.

The rearrangement uses TRBV5-1 and TRBJ2-7, with 7 bases that match TRBD2. V lost 0 bases to trimming and J lost 6 bases; unmatched junction nucleotides: 6. This CDR3 has 14 amino acids. CDR1 is SGHRS and CDR2 is YFSETQ in the germline V gene. In DNA form, the CDR3 reads TGCGCCAGCAGCTTGGACGGACTAGTACCCGAGCAGTACTTC. Its protein product is CASSLDGLVPEQYF.

This clone was detected a few times. The chain carries TRBV28 and TRBJ1-6; no reliable D call. V lost 7 bases and J 8 bases, leaving 15 bases between the germline ends. CDR1 and CDR2 (germline): MDHEN, SYDVKM. The CDR3 runs to 14 residues. The CDR3 here is CASNLWTTDSPLHF. In DNA form, the CDR3 reads TGTGCCAGCAACCTATGGACGACGGATTCACCCCTCCACTTT.

This clone was recorded a few times. The J gene is TRBJ1-4, the V gene TRBV28, with TRBD1 matching over 8 bases. The CDR3 has 15 amino acids. The germline V gene has CDR1 MDHEN and CDR2 SYDVKM. V lost 3 bases to trimming and J lost 8 bases; unmatched junction nucleotides: 8. CDR3 DNA: TGTGCCAGCAGTTTTTTGCAGGGGGCCGGGGAAAAACTGTTTTTT. As protein: CASSFLQGAGEKLFF.

The V gene is TRBV29-1, the J gene TRBJ2-7; D not resolved. In germline, CDR1 is SQVTM, CDR2 ANQGSEA. Trimming left V 6 bases short and J 5 bases short, with 8 bases between. The CDR3 has 10 residues. The CDR3 coding sequence is TGCAGCGTGACCCAACACGAGCAGTACTTC. It codes for CSVTQHEQYF.

This rearrangement joins TRBV27 to TRBJ2-3, with D perhaps given as TRBD1 or TRBD2 (5 bases each). Germline CDR1 reads MNHEY; CDR2 reads SMNVEV (reference sequence). The CDR3 is 16 residues long. Trimming pared 5 bases from V and 2 bases from J, leaving 17 bases between. CDR3 loop: CASSPGTAAYTDTQYF. DNA for the CDR3: TGTGCCAGCAGTCCCGGGACCGCGGCTTACACAGATACGCAGTATTTT.